The sequence of this T cell receptor beta chain was determined in a study of response to subunit inactivated influenza vaccine. General study points: Each seasonal flu vaccination may recruit only limited new T cells, authors suggested.

V shed 0 bases and J 1 base; nucleotides not matched to a gene: 7. This CDR3 is 17 amino acids long. Germline V gene sequence: CDR1 ENHRY, CDR2 SYGVKD. TCRdb re-called the RT-PCR reads with MiXCR, one entry per CDR3 protein. The repertoire holds roughly 650,000 distinct CDR3 sequences, with 12% to 15% as singletons. A few counts support this clonotype. Antigen specificity is unknown. The chain joins TRBV10-3 to TRBJ2-3; the match to TRBD2 covers 7 bases. This clonotype was obtained from a man aged 45 to 65 who received an inactivated influenza vaccine. This specimen consisted of PBMCs from blood, obtained around 14 days before vaccination. CDR3 protein: CAISESGLGRGTDTQYF. The CDR3 DNA reads as TGTGCCATCAGTGAGTCAGGACTAGGTAGAGGCACAGATACGCAGTATTTT.